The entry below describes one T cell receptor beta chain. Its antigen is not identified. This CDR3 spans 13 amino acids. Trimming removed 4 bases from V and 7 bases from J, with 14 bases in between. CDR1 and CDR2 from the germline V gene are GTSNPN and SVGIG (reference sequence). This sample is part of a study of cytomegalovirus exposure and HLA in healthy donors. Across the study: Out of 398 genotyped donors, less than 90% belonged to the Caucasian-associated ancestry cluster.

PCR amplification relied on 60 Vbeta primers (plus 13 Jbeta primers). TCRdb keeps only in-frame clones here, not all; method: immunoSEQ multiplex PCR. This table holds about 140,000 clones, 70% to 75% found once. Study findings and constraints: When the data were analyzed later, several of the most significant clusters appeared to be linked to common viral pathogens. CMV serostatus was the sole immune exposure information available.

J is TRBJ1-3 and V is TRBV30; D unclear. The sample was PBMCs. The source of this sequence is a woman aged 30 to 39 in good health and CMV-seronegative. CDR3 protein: CAWTATLRNTIYF. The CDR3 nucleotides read TGTGCCTGGACAGCGACTCTGAGGAACACCATATATTTT.